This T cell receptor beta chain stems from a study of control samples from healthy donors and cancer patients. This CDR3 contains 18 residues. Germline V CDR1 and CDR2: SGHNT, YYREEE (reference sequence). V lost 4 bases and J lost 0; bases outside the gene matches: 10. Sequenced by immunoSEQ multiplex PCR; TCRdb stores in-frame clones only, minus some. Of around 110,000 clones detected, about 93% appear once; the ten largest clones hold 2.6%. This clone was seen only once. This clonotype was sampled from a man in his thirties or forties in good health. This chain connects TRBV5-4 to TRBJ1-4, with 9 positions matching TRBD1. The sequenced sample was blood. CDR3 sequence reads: CASSRRTGAPATNEKLFF. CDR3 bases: TGTGCCAGCAGCCGGAGGACAGGGGCTCCTGCAACTAATGAAAAACTGTTTTTT.